The 22 T cell receptor beta chains listed next were all sequenced from one sample in a study of T cell repertoires in cytomegalovirus infection. TCRdb used MiXCR to reprocess the reads, holding one entry per CDR3 protein. The sample has 130,000 or so distinct CDR3 sequences; approximately 5.9% are singletons. Sequenced: PBMCs. The source is a human donor in good health (CMV status not recorded). Some clones in this sample may be carry-over from other donors' samples.

This clonotype was picked up many times. The V gene is TRBV19, the J gene TRBJ2-7; 9 bases match TRBD1. V trimming: 6 bases; J trimming: 3 bases; junction bases outside the gene matches: 6. This CDR3 is 14 amino acids long. CDR1 is LNHDA, CDR2 SQIVND, per germline (reference sequence). In DNA form, the CDR3 reads TGTGCCAGTAGAATGGGACAGGGTTACTACGAGCAGTACTTC. It codes for CASRMGQGYYEQYF.

This clonotype was observed many times. The chain carries TRBV28 and TRBJ1-1; TRBD1 might be the D (5 bases). The CDR3 loop spans 15 amino acids. Germline V gene lookup returns CDR1 MDHEN and CDR2 SYDVKM. V lost 5 bases, J lost 2 bases, and 15 bases lay in between. The CDR3 DNA follows: TGTGCCAGCAGTGGGCTGCGGGACGACAACACTGAAGCTTTCTTT. Residues: CASSGLRDDNTEAFF.

This clonotype was seen repeatedly, ten times or more. The rearrangement links TRBV7-2 to TRBJ1-4; perhaps TRBD1 as D (5 bases). Germline V lookup: CDR1 SGHTA, CDR2 FQGNSA. Between the trimmed V and J ends, which lost 1 base and 8 bases, there was a span of 11 bases. CDR3 length: 14 amino acids. CDR3 coding DNA: TGTGCCAGCAGCTTAGTAGGGGTTGGCGAAAAACTGTTTTTT. Translated, it gives CASSLVGVGEKLFF. Full variable domain (remainder filled in from reference TRBV7-2 and TRBJ1-4): GAGVSQSPSNKVTEKGKDVELRCDPISGHTALYWYRQSLGQGLEFLIYFQGNSAPDKSGLPSDRFSAERTGGSVSTLTIQRTQQEDSAVYLCASSLVGVGEKLFFGSGTQLSVL.

The chain has TRBV5-6 and TRBJ1-5; a weak D match, TRBD1 (5 bases). The germline V gene has CDR1 SGHDT and CDR2 YYEEEE. This CDR3 is 19 amino acids long. Trimming left V 2 bases short and J 1 base short, with 22 bases between. This CDR3 is CASSFRRVNRPKSNQPQHF. The CDR3 DNA follows: TGTGCCAGCAGCTTTCGTCGTGTTAACAGGCCAAAGAGCAATCAGCCCCAGCATTTT.

This clonotype was detected many times. The J gene is TRBJ1-2, the V gene TRBV7-8, with a possible D match to TRBD1 (6 bases). CDR3 length equals 13 residues. From germline, CDR1 is SGHVS and CDR2 FQNEAQ. V was shortened by 5 bases and J by 5 bases, with 12 bases between the two germline ends. In nucleotides, the CDR3 is TGTGCCAGCAGCGCCACCAGGGGTTATGGCTACACCTTC. Its protein product is CASSATRGYGYTF. Drawing the rest from reference TRBV7-8 and TRBJ1-2, the complete variable domain is GAGVSQSPRYKVAKRGQDVALRCDPISGHVSLFWYQQALGQGPEFLTYFQNEAQLDKSGLPSDRFFAERPEGSVSTLKIQRTQQEDSAVYLCASSATRGYGYTFGSGTRLTVV.

This chain joins TRBV20-1 and TRBJ2-7, with D perhaps TRBD1 or TRBD2 (5 bases each). V lost 7 bases and J 0 bases, leaving 22 bases between the germline ends. This CDR3 is built from 16 residues. The germline V gene has CDR1 DFQATT and CDR2 SNEGSKA (reference sequence). CDR3 coding DNA: TGCAGTGTTTATACCCTCCAGGGTCGGGGCTCCTACGAGCAGTACTTC. This encodes CSVYTLQGRGSYEQYF.

This clonotype was recorded many times. The V and J genes are TRBV7-2 and TRBJ2-3; no clear D. The V and J ends lost 1 base and 5 bases respectively, with 4 bases between them. Germline V gene data show CDR1 as SGHTA and CDR2 as FQGNSA. The CDR3 contains 12 residues. The CDR3 sequence: CASSLVKDTQYF. The CDR3 DNA is TGTGCCAGCAGCTTAGTGAAAGATACGCAGTATTTT. Looking up the rest from reference TRBV7-2 and TRBJ2-3 gives the full variable domain: GAGVSQSPSNKVTEKGKDVELRCDPISGHTALYWYRQSLGQGLEFLIYFQGNSAPDKSGLPSDRFSAERTGGSVSTLTIQRTQQEDSAVYLCASSLVKDTQYFGPGTRLTVL.

There are many counts of this clonotype. V gene TRBV7-9 combines with J gene TRBJ1-6, with D perhaps TRBD1 (6 bases). V lost 4 bases to trimming and J lost 6 bases, with 13 bases between them. CDR3 length: 15 residues. Germline V CDR1 and CDR2: SEHNR, FQNEAQ (reference sequence). In DNA, the CDR3 is TGTGCCAGCAGCTCCGTCGGGGGGGCTAATTCACCCCTCCACTTT. It yields the protein CASSSVGGANSPLHF.

This clonotype appeared many times. The CDR3: CSAPFPGGDSPLHF. The CDR3, as DNA: TGCAGTGCCCCCTTTCCGGGGGGCGATTCACCCCTCCACTTT. The chain couples TRBV20-1 to TRBJ1-6, with a tentative D call TRBD1 (6 bases). V was pared by 6 bases and J by 8 bases, with 17 bases between. In germline, CDR1 is DFQATT, CDR2 SNEGSKA (reference sequence). The CDR3 runs 14 residues.

The V call is TRBV7-2, the J call TRBJ2-1, with D perhaps TRBD1 or TRBD2 (5 bases each). The V end lost 0 bases, the J end lost 8 bases, and 11 bases lay between the germline ends. The CDR3 is made up of 14 amino acids. Per germline, CDR1 SGHTA and CDR2 FQGNSA. CDR3 in amino acids: CASSLAGVGDEQFF. CDR3 bases: TGTGCCAGCAGCTTAGCGGGGGTGGGGGATGAGCAGTTCTTC.

Ten or more counts support this clonotype. This chain uses TRBV12-5 with TRBJ2-5; 10 nucleotides match TRBD2. The ends lost 4 bases at V and 4 bases at J; junction bases unmatched: 6. CDR1 and CDR2 (germline): LGHNT, FRNRAP. The CDR3 runs to 15 residues. The CDR3 region has the DNA TGTGCTAGTGGTTCCCCAGCGGGGGGGCGAGAGACCCAGTACTTC. This encodes CASGSPAGGRETQYF.

This clonotype came up many times. The chain uses TRBV7-2 and TRBJ1-6; D gene unclear. CDR1 and CDR2 (germline): SGHTA, FQGNSA. The V gene lost 4 bases and the J gene lost 6 bases, with 13 bases spanning the gap. The length of the CDR3 is 15 residues. CDR3 in amino acids: CASSSQAIGNSPLHF. In DNA form, the CDR3 reads TGTGCCAGCAGCTCCCAGGCTATTGGTAATTCACCCCTCCACTTT.

This clonotype was picked up many times. V is TRBV7-8 and J is TRBJ2-7; D remains unclear. Germline V gene data show CDR1 as SGHVS and CDR2 as FQNEAQ. This CDR3 contains 13 residues. Trimming removed 3 bases at V and 6 bases at J, with 12 bases between. Written as DNA, the CDR3 is TGTGCCAGCAGCTTGGGCGGAATCCGCGAGCAGTACTTC. It codes for CASSLGGIREQYF.

This clonotype was counted ten times or more. The genes are TRBV7-2 and TRBJ1-2; D gene ambiguous. Between the trimmed V and J ends, which lost 5 bases and 4 bases, there was a span of 8 bases. Germline CDR1 is SGHTA and CDR2 is FQGNSA. This CDR3 is 12 amino acids long. The CDR3 reads CASSPQTYGYTF. The CDR3 bases are TGTGCCAGCAGCCCGCAGACCTATGGCTACACCTTC.

This clonotype showed up many times. The chain recombines TRBV29-1 with TRBJ2-1, with 13 positions matching TRBD2. Germline V gene data show CDR1 as SQVTM and CDR2 as ANQGSEA. Germline trimming cut 7 bases from V and 9 bases from J; bases unmatched to any gene: 3. The CDR3 runs 12 residues. CDR3 protein: CSARTSGGEQFF. The CDR3 DNA reads TGCAGCGCTAGGACTAGCGGGGGTGAGCAGTTCTTC.

Ten or more counts support this clonotype. CDR3 nucleotides: TGTGCCAGCAGCTTCCCAGTCACTGAAGCTTTCTTT. It specifies CASSFPVTEAFF. This chain joins TRBV7-2 and TRBJ1-1, with D hard to call. Trimming shortened V by 3 bases and J by 4 bases, and 6 bases separated the two germline ends. In germline, CDR1 is SGHTA, CDR2 FQGNSA. CDR3 length equals 12 residues. The full variable domain, rest sourced from reference TRBV7-2 and TRBJ1-1, is GAGVSQSPSNKVTEKGKDVELRCDPISGHTALYWYRQSLGQGLEFLIYFQGNSAPDKSGLPSDRFSAERTGGSVSTLTIQRTQQEDSAVYLCASSFPVTEAFFGQGTRLTVV.

This clonotype was picked up many times. CDR3 loop: CASSFRTGSGYTF. DNA for the CDR3: TGTGCCAGCAGCTTCAGGACAGGGAGTGGCTACACCTTC. The chain has TRBV7-2 and TRBJ1-2; 8 nucleotides line up with TRBD1. V was pared by 3 bases and J by 7 bases, with 4 bases of the junction left unmatched. There are 13 residues in the CDR3. CDR1 is SGHTA and CDR2 is FQGNSA in the germline V gene.

In DNA form, the CDR3 reads TGTGCCAGTAGTATCCCCGCAAACACCGGGGAGCTGTTTTTT. This translates into CASSIPANTGELFF. The chain joins TRBV19 to TRBJ2-2; unclear D gene. With 3 bases removed from V and 2 bases from J, the gap between germline ends came to 7 bases. Germline assignment: CDR1 LNHDA and CDR2 SQIVND (reference sequence). The CDR3 extends over 14 amino acids.

This clonotype appeared many times. The gene calls are TRBV5-6 and TRBJ2-1; 11 bases are a match to TRBD2. Germline V gene sequence: CDR1 SGHDT, CDR2 YYEEEE. There are 16 residues in the CDR3. J was trimmed by 8 bases and V by 3 bases; bases with no gene match: 10. CDR3 DNA sequence: TGTGCCAGCAGCTATCCCACTAGCGGGGGTAGCGATGAGCAGTTCTTC. Its protein product is CASSYPTSGGSDEQFF.

A few counts support this clonotype. CDR3 residues: CASSYGMGNEQFF. The CDR3 DNA reads as TGTGCCAGCAGTTACGGGATGGGGAATGAGCAGTTCTTC. The chain carries TRBV6-2 or TRBV6-3 and TRBJ2-1; no reliable D call. Germline V gives CDR1 MNHEY, CDR2 SVGEGT. Trimming removed 2 bases at V and 7 bases at J, with 9 bases between. This CDR3 contains 13 residues.

This clonotype was seen ten or more times. This chain joins TRBV7-2 and TRBJ2-7; weak D call: TRBD1 (6 bases). The V end lost 0 bases, the J end lost 3 bases, and 6 bases lay between the germline ends. The CDR3 runs 13 residues. Germline V gene sequence: CDR1 SGHTA, CDR2 FQGNSA. The CDR3 DNA sequence: TGTGCCAGCAGCTTAGCGGGACACTACGAGCAGTACTTC. Translated, it gives CASSLAGHYEQYF.

In its sample, this clonotype was seen a few times. This sequence joins TRBV3-1 and TRBJ2-5, with 13 bases matching TRBD2. Germline CDR1 LGHDT, CDR2 YNNKEL (reference sequence). The CDR3 consists of 16 residues. V gave up 5 bases and J gave up 4 bases; unmatched junction bases: 7. The CDR3 sequence is CASSLGLAGMGETQYF. In DNA form, the CDR3 reads TGTGCCAGCAGCTTGGGACTAGCGGGGATGGGAGAGACCCAGTACTTC.